Shown below are 21 T cell receptor beta chains from a single sample sequenced in a study of cytomegalovirus exposure and HLA in healthy donors. 13 Jbeta primers and 60 Vbeta primers were used for the PCR. Profiled with immunoSEQ multiplex PCR; TCRdb holds only in-frame clones, not every one. The table includes approximately 110,000 clones, roughly 74% detected once. The specimen was PBMCs. Every receptor here comes from a woman between 50 and 59 years old in good health and CMV-seropositive.

This clone occurred a few times. The J gene is TRBJ2-7, the V gene TRBV11-2; 9 bases fit TRBD1. The CDR3 is 18 amino acids. CDR1 and CDR2 from the germline V gene are SGHAT and FQNNGV. J lost 3 bases, V lost 5 bases, and 17 bases had no gene match. The CDR3 DNA follows: TGTGCCAGCAGCCCTCCCTTTGGGGCGGGACAGGGAAGCTACGAGCAGTACTTC. It is translated as CASSPPFGAGQGSYEQYF.

This clone was seen only once. The DNA for the CDR3 is TGTGCCAGCTCACCATCCCTCGGGGGACCGTATGGGAATCAGCCCCAGCATTTT. Its protein is CASSPSLGGPYGNQPQHF. This rearrangement joins TRBV18 to TRBJ1-5; tentatively, D is TRBD1 (5 bases). The CDR3 contains 18 residues. Trimming took off 2 bases at V and 4 bases at J, with 21 bases between the two ends. From germline, CDR1 is KGHSH and CDR2 LQKENI.

V is TRBV2 and J is TRBJ2-3; TRBD2 aligns across 13 bases. V lost 5 bases, J lost 4 bases, and 3 bases stayed unmatched. Germline lookup yields CDR1 SNHLY and CDR2 FYNNEI. The CDR3 totals 15 residues. CDR3 DNA sequence: TGTGCCAGCAGTCAGACTAGCGGGGGGCCAGATACGCAGTATTTT. Translated, it gives CASSQTSGGPDTQYF.

This clone showed up just a few times. The J gene is TRBJ2-3, the V gene TRBV5-4; D may be TRBD2 (5 bases). This CDR3 comprises 13 residues. Germline V gene lookup returns CDR1 SGHNT and CDR2 YYREEE (reference sequence). The V gene lost 4 bases and the J gene lost 5 bases, with 11 bases spanning the gap. For the CDR3, the DNA is TGTGCCAGCAGCCGGGATCAGCAAGATACGCAGTATTTT. This translates into CASSRDQQDTQYF.

Comment on this clone: The junction does not match germline at one end; this may be a read error. Other DNA sequences from this sample encode an identical CDR3 as well. V usage is TRBV7-6 and J usage is TRBJ1-6; the match to TRBD1 covers 8 bases. This CDR3 is built from 14 residues. Germline V CDR1 and CDR2: SGHVS, FNYEAQ. The CDR3 reads CASSQRQGNSPLHF. CDR3 in DNA: TGCGCCAGCAGCCAACGACAGGGGAATTCACCCCTCCACTTT.

This clone turned up a few times. Different DNA sequences within this sample yield the same CDR3. The chain combines TRBV5-4 with TRBJ2-5; D is ambiguous. Trimming took off 0 bases at V and 1 base at J, with 4 bases between the two ends. The CDR3 extends over 13 amino acids. Germline V CDR1 and CDR2: SGHNT, YYREEE (reference sequence). The CDR3 protein is CASSLAVQETQYF. The CDR3 DNA is TGTGCCAGCAGCTTGGCAGTCCAAGAGACCCAGTACTTC.

The V gene is TRBV6-4, the J gene TRBJ1-2, with 7 positions matching TRBD1. The germline gives CDR1 MRHNA, CDR2 SNTAGT. Losses at the gene ends were 6 bases for V and 8 bases for J; bases not matched to a gene: 12. The CDR3 spans 14 residues. CDR3 nucleotides: TGTGCCAGCAGCGATACCCAACGACAGGGCGGCTACACCTTC. Protein: CASSDTQRQGGYTF.

The rearrangement joins TRBV11-3 to TRBJ2-3; 8 nucleotides match TRBD1. Germline V gives CDR1 SGHNT, CDR2 YENEEA. The ends lost 5 bases at V and 1 base at J; junction bases unmatched: 8. The CDR3 extends over 16 amino acids. DNA for the CDR3: TGTGCCAGCAGCACTCGACAGGGGAAAGGCACAGATACGCAGTATTTT. Protein: CASSTRQGKGTDTQYF.

The chain is built from TRBV4-3 and TRBJ1-2; D is perhaps TRBD1 (6 bases). V gave up 1 base and J gave up 7 bases, with 16 bases separating them. CDR3 length: 15 amino acids. The germline V gene encodes CDR1 LGHNA and CDR2 YSLEER. CDR3 protein: CASSQVIGQSGGYTF. The DNA of the CDR3 is TGCGCCAGCAGCCAAGTGATCGGACAGAGTGGTGGCTACACCTTC.

The chain links TRBV19 to TRBJ2-7, with D possibly TRBD2 on 5 matching bases. V shed 5 bases and J shed 3 bases, with 14 bases lying between them. Germline CDR1 LNHDA, CDR2 SQIVND (reference sequence). The CDR3 spans 14 residues. The CDR3 sequence: CASSPALRGYEQYF. For the CDR3, the DNA is TGTGCCAGTAGTCCTGCGCTACGGGGCTACGAGCAGTACTTC.

CDR3 amino acids: CASFTFRDRGPNYEQYF. CDR3 sequence (DNA): TGTGCCAGCTTTACTTTCCGGGACAGGGGGCCTAATTACGAGCAGTACTTC. This chain uses TRBV28 with TRBJ2-7; 12 nucleotides agree with TRBD1. Trimming at V came to 8 bases and at J to 4 bases, leaving 15 bases not matched to a gene. Germline values: CDR1 MDHEN, CDR2 SYDVKM. The CDR3 has 17 amino acids.

This clone has only one observation. The chain joins TRBV27 to TRBJ2-5, with 8 positions matching TRBD2. V gave up 3 bases and J gave up 5 bases; unmatched junction bases: 11. CDR1 and CDR2 from the germline V gene are MNHEY and SMNVEV (reference sequence). This CDR3 region has 16 residues. The CDR3 DNA is TGTGCCAGCAGTTTTAAAGGACGGGGGGGCTTCGAGACCCAGTACTTC. This sequence encodes CASSFKGRGGFETQYF.

As regards this clone: At one end, the junction sequence differs from germline, possibly due to a read error. The chain has TRBV6-5 and TRBJ1-6, with D unresolved. CDR1 and CDR2 from the germline V gene are MNHEY and SVGAGI. This CDR3 has 14 amino acids. The chain's CDR3 is CASSNSYTNSPLHF. Here the CDR3 DNA reads TGTGCCAGCAGTAACTCGTACACGAATTCACCCCTCCACTTT.

The CDR3 loop is CASSFPSGGADTQYF. DNA of the CDR3: TGTGCCAGCAGCTTCCCTAGCGGGGGCGCAGATACGCAGTATTTT. This rearrangement joins TRBV7-8 to TRBJ2-3; 10 bases map to TRBD2. CDR1 is SGHVS, CDR2 FQNEAQ, per germline. The J segment lost 4 bases and the V segment lost 3 bases, leaving 4 bases of the junction unmatched. The CDR3 consists of 15 residues. Based on the CDR3 plus reference TRBV7-8 and TRBJ2-3, the full variable domain is GAGVSQSPRYKVAKRGQDVALRCDPISGHVSLFWYQQALGQGPEFLTYFQNEAQLDKSGLPSDRFFAERPEGSVSTLKIQRTQQEDSAVYLCASSFPSGGADTQYFGPGTRLTVL.

The chain links TRBV7-2 to TRBJ1-5; 9 bases map to TRBD1. Unmatched junction bases numbered 6, after V lost 5 bases and J lost 4 bases. This CDR3 contains 15 residues. The germline gives CDR1 SGHTA, CDR2 FQGNSA. The CDR3 region is CASSVQGAGNQPQHF. The CDR3 DNA sequence: TGTGCCAGCAGCGTACAGGGGGCGGGGAATCAGCCCCAGCATTTT.

The chain uses TRBV11-2 and TRBJ2-1; 11 bases agree with TRBD1. CDR3 length equals 13 residues. From germline, CDR1 is SGHAT and CDR2 FQNNGV. J lost 8 bases, V lost 5 bases, and 2 bases had no gene match. CDR3 coding DNA: TGTGCCAGCAGCCTGGGACAGGGGGATGAGCAGTTCTTC. Encoded protein: CASSLGQGDEQFF.

This sequence joins TRBV7-9 and TRBJ1-4; 9 nucleotides match TRBD1. The CDR3 extends over 15 amino acids. Germline V gene lookup returns CDR1 SEHNR and CDR2 FQNEAQ (reference sequence). The V gene end was trimmed by 1 base and the J gene end by 7 bases; junction bases not matched to a gene: 4. This CDR3 is CASSLERQGGEKLFF. In DNA, the CDR3 is TGTGCCAGCAGCTTAGAGAGACAGGGGGGTGAAAAACTGTTTTTT.

This clone has only a few counts. The V gene is TRBV27, the J gene TRBJ1-5, with D perhaps matching TRBD1 (6 bases). Per germline, CDR1 MNHEY and CDR2 SMNVEV (reference sequence). V was clipped by 7 bases and J by 5 bases, with 15 bases between them. This CDR3 region has 14 residues. The CDR3 region is CASMVTGSDQPQHF. The CDR3 DNA follows: TGTGCCAGCATGGTAACAGGGAGCGATCAGCCCCAGCATTTT.

V gene TRBV5-1 combines with J gene TRBJ1-1, with TRBD1 matching 7 bases. V shed 0 bases and J 5 bases; nucleotides not matched to a gene: 4. There are 14 residues in the CDR3. Looked up from germline, CDR1 is SGHRS and CDR2 is YFSETQ. The CDR3 sequence is CASSLEGAGTEAFF. The CDR3 DNA sequence: TGCGCCAGCAGCTTGGAGGGGGCGGGTACTGAAGCTTTCTTT.

The V gene is TRBV11-2, the J gene TRBJ2-7, with 11 bases lining up with TRBD2. The germline gives CDR1 SGHAT, CDR2 FQNNGV. With 5 bases clipped from V and 4 bases from J, the junction kept 10 bases outside the gene matches. There are 16 residues in the CDR3. CDR3 amino acids: CASSALLAGVIYEQYF. In DNA form, the CDR3 reads TGTGCCAGCAGCGCTTTACTAGCGGGGGTCATTTACGAGCAGTACTTC.

The rearrangement links TRBV25-1 to TRBJ1-2; 10 bases line up with TRBD1. The CDR3 sequence is 15 residues long. The junction had 6 bases not matched to a gene; V was cut back by 4 bases and J by 4 bases. Germline V CDR1 and CDR2: MGHDK, SYGVNS. DNA for the CDR3: TGTGCCAGCAGTGCAGTCCGGGACAGGGGCTATGGCTACACCTTC. This translates into CASSAVRDRGYGYTF.